This entry concerns a single T cell receptor beta chain. Its antigen is unidentified. This entry belongs to a study of T-cell reconstitution after alpha-beta-depleted transplantation in children. Study-level findings and limits: Diversity and T-cell counts at one year after transplant derived mostly from new T cells. For some patients, TCRbeta diversity was high at day 60 because of recipient T cells and thymic progenitors that survived. Several hundred expanded graft clones reportedly supplied alpha-beta T cells about two months after transplant.

Germline V lookup: CDR1 DFQATT, CDR2 SNEGSKA (reference sequence). V was shortened by 5 bases and J by 6 bases, with 25 bases between the two germline ends. CDR3 length equals 17 residues. Unique molecular identifiers were used to barcode this TCRbeta library. One entry per CDR3 protein, called by TCRdb with MiXCR from the PCR reads. This sample has over 450,000 distinct CDR3 sequences, with 10% to 13% found just once. This specimen consisted of PBMCs, obtained before TCRalphabeta/CD19-depleted stem cell transplant. The chain uses TRBV20-1 and TRBJ2-2; maybe TRBD2 (6 bases). The receptor was isolated from a child aged 2-15 years with inherited bone marrow failure, due to receive a stem cell transplant. The CDR3 region is CSAPLNPGLLRAGELFF. In DNA form, the CDR3 reads TGCAGTGCTCCTCTCAACCCGGGACTGCTACGCGCCGGGGAGCTGTTTTTT.